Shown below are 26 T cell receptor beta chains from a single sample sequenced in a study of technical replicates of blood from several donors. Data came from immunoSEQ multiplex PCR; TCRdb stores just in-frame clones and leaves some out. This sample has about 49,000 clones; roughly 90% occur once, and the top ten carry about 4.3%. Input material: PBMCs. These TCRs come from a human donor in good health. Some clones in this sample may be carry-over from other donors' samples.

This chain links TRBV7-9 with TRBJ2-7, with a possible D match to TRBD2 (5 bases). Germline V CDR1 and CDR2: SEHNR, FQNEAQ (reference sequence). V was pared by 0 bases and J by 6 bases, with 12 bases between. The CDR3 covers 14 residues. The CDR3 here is CASSLAGVRTEQYF. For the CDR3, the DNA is TGTGCCAGCAGCTTAGCGGGAGTTAGGACCGAGCAGTACTTC.

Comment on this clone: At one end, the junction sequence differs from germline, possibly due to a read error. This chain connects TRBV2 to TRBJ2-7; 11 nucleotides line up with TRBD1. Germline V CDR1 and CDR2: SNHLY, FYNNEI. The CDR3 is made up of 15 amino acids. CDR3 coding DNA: TGTGCCAGCAGGGAAGGGACAGGGGGGTACGGGGAGCAGTACTTC. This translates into CASREGTGGYGEQYF.

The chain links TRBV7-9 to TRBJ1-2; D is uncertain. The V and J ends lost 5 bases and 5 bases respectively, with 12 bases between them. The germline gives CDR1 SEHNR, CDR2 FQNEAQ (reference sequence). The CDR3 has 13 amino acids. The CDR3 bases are TGTGCCAGCAGCCCCGGGGTCGGGTATGGCTACACCTTC. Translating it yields CASSPGVGYGYTF.

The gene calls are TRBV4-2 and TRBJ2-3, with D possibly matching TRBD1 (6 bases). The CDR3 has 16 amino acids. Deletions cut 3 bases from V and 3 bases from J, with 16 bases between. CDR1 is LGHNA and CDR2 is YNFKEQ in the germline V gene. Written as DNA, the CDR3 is TGTGCCAGCAGCCAGGCCCACCAGGGGCGGACAGATACGCAGTATTTT. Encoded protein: CASSQAHQGRTDTQYF.

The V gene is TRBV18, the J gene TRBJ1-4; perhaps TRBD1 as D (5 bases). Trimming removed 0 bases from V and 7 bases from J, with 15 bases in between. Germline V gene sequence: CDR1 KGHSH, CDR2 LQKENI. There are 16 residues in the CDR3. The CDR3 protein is CASSPPWGTGGEKLFF. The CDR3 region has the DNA TGTGCCAGCTCACCACCGTGGGGCACGGGGGGTGAAAAACTGTTTTTT.

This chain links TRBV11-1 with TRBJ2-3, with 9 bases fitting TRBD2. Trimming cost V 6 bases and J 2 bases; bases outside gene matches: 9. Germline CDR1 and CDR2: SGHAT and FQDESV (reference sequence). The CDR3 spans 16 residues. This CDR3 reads CASSPRASGNTDTQYF. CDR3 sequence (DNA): TGTGCCAGCAGTCCTAGGGCTAGCGGGAACACAGATACGCAGTATTTT. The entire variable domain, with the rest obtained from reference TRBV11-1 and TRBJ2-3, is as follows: EAEVAQSPRYKITEKSQAVAFWCDPISGHATLYWYRQILGQGPELLVQFQDESVVDDSQLPKDRFSAERLKGVDSTLKIQPAELGDSAMYLCASSPRASGNTDTQYFGPGTRLTVL.

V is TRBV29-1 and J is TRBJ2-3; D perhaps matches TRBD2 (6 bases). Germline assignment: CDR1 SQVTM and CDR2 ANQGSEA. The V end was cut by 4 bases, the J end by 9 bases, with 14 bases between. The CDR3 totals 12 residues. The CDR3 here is CSVAGGSKTQYF. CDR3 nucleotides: TGCAGCGTTGCCGGGGGATCCAAAACGCAGTATTTT.

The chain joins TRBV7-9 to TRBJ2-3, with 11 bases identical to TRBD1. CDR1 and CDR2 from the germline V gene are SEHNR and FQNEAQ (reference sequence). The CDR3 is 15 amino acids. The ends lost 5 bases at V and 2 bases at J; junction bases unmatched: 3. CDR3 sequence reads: CASSGDRGYTDTQYF. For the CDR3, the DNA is TGTGCCAGCAGCGGGGACAGGGGGTACACAGATACGCAGTATTTT. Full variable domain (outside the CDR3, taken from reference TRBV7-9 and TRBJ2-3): DTGVSQNPRHKITKRGQNVTFRCDPISEHNRLYWYRQTLGQGPEFLTYFQNEAQLEKSRLLSDRFSAERPKGSFSTLEIQRTEQGDSAMYLCASSGDRGYTDTQYFGPGTRLTVL.

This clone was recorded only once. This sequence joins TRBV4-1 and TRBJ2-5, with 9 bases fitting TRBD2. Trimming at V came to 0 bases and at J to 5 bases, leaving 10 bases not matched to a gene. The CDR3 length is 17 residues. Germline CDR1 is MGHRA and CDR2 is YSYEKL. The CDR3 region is CASSQDAGTSSPETQYF. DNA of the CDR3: TGCGCCAGCAGCCAAGATGCCGGGACTAGCTCTCCCGAGACCCAGTACTTC.

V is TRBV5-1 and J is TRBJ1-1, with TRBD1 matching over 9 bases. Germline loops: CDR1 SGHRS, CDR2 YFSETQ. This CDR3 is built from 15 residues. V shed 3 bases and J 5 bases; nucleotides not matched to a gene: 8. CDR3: CASSSATGGWTEAFF. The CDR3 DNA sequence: TGCGCCAGCAGCTCCGCGACAGGGGGGTGGACTGAAGCTTTCTTT.

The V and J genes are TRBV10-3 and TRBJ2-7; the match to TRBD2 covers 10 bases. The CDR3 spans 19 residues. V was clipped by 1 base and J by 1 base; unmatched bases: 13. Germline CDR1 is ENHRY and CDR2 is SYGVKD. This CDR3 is CAISELGVGASGGSYEQYF. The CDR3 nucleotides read TGTGCCATCAGTGAGTTGGGTGTTGGGGCTAGCGGGGGATCCTACGAGCAGTACTTC.

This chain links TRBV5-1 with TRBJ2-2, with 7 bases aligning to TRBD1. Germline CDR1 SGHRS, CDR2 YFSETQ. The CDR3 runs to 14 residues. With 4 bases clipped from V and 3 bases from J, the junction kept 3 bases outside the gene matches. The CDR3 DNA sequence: TGCGCCAGCAGCGGTACAGGGGACACCGGGGAGCTGTTTTTT. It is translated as CASSGTGDTGELFF.

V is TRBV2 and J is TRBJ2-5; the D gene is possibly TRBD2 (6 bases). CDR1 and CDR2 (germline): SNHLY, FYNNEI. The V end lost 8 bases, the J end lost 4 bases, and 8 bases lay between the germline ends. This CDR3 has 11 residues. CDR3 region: CASEGLETQYF. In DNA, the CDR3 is TGTGCCAGCGAGGGACTAGAGACCCAGTACTTC. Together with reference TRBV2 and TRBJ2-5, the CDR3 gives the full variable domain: EPEVTQTPSHQVTQMGQEVILRCVPISNHLYFYWYRQILGQKVEFLVSFYNNEISEKSEIFDDQFSVERPDGSNFTLKIRSTKLEDSAMYFCASEGLETQYFGPGTRLLVL.

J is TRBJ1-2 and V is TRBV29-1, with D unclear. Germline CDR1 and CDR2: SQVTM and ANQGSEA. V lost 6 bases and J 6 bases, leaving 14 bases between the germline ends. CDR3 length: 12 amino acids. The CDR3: CSVPLRQDGYTF. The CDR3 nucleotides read TGCAGCGTGCCCTTGAGGCAAGATGGCTACACCTTC.

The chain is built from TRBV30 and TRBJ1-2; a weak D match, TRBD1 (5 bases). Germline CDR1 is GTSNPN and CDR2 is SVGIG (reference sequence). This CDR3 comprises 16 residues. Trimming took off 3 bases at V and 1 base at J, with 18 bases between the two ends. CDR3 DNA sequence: TGTGCCTGGAGATTGACTGGGGCAGCCAATAACTATGGCTACACCTTC. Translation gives CAWRLTGAANNYGYTF.

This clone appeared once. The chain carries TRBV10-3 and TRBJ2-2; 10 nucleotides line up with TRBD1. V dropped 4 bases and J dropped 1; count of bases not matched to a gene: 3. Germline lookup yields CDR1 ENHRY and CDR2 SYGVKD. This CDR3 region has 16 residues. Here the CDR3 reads CAISGRDRGNTGELFF. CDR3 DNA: TGTGCCATCAGTGGACGGGACAGGGGGAACACCGGGGAGCTGTTTTTT.

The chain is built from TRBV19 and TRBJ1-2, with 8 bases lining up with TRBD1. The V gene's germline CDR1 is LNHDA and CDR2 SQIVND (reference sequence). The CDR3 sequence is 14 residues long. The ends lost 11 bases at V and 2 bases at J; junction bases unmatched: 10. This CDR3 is CAAKPRTGNYGYTF. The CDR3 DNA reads TGTGCCGCCAAGCCCCGGACAGGGAACTATGGCTACACCTTC.

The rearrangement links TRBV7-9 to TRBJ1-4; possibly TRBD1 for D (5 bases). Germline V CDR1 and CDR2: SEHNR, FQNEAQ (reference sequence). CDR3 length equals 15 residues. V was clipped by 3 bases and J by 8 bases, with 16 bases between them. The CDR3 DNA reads TGTGCCAGCAGCTTTCCCCAGACGACAGAGGAAAAACTGTTTTTT. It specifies CASSFPQTTEEKLFF.

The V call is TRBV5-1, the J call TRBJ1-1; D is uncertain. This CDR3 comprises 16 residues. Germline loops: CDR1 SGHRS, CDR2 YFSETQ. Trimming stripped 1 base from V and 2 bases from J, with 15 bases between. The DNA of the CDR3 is TGCGCCAGCAGCTTGCAGGTGTTGGGAGGTAACACTGAAGCTTTCTTT. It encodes CASSLQVLGGNTEAFF.

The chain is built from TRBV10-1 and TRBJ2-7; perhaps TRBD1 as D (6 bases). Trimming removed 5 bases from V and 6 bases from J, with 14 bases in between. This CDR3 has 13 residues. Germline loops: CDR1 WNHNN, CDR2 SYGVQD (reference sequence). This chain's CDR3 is CASSKQGAIEQYF. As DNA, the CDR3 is TGCGCCAGCAGTAAACAGGGTGCTATCGAGCAGTACTTC.

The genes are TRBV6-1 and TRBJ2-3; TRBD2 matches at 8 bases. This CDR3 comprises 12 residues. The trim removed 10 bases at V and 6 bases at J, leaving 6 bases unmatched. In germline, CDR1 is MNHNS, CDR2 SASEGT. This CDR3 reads CATGRARDTQYF. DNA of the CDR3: TGTGCCACCGGGAGGGCCAGGGATACGCAGTATTTT.

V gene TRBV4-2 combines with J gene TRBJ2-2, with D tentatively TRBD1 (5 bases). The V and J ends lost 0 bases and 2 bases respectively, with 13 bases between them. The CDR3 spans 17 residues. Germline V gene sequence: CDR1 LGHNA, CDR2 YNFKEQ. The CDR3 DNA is TGTGCCAGCAGCCAAGAACTTAAGACAGTCAACACCGGGGAGCTGTTTTTT. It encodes CASSQELKTVNTGELFF.

The CDR3 sequence is CASSLGLAVYNEQFF. CDR3 bases: TGTGCCAGCAGCCTCGGACTAGCGGTTTACAATGAGCAGTTCTTC. The rearrangement links TRBV7-3 to TRBJ2-1; 10 nucleotides match TRBD2. This CDR3 has 15 residues. Germline V lookup: CDR1 SGHTA, CDR2 FQGTGA. Losses at the gene ends were 5 bases for V and 4 bases for J; bases not matched to a gene: 5.

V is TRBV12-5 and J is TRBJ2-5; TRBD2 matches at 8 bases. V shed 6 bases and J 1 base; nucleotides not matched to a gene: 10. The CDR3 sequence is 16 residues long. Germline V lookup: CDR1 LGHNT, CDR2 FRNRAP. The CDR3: CASGPGVAGSQETQYF. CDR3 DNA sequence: TGTGCTAGTGGCCCCGGGGTAGCGGGGAGCCAAGAGACCCAGTACTTC.

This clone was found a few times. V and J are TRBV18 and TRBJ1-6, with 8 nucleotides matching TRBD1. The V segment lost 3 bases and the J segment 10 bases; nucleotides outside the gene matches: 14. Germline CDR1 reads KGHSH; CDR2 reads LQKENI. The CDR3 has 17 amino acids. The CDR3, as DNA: TGTGCCAGCTCACCCCTGTCCCGGACAGGGAGATACTCACCCCTCCACTTT. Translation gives CASSPLSRTGRYSPLHF.

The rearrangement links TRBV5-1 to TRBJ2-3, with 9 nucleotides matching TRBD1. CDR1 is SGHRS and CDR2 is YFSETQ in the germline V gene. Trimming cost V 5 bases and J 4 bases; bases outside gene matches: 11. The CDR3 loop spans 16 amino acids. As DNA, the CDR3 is TGCGCCAGCAGACCCCAAGGGACAGGGTGGGCAGATACGCAGTATTTT. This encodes CASRPQGTGWADTQYF.